This entry concerns a single T cell receptor beta chain. It was from alopecia areata patients that lesional scalp punch biopsies and peripheral blood were collected. The data were obtained in a study of CD8+ T cells in alopecia areata. This CDR3 has 13 amino acids. Germline trimming cut 6 bases from V and 3 bases from J; bases unmatched to any gene: 7. The germline gives CDR1 SQVTM, CDR2 ANQGSEA. Extracted RNA was reverse transcribed, and the resulting cDNA served as sequencing template. Sequenced by immunoSEQ multiplex PCR; TCRdb stores in-frame clones only, minus some. This sample has under 65,000 clones; 44% occur once, and the top ten carry 51%.

The TCR comes from a human donor with alopecia areata. What was sequenced was NKG2D-low CD8+ T cells sorted from blood. V usage is TRBV29-1 and J usage is TRBJ1-2; 7 positions agree with TRBD1. The CDR3, as DNA: TGCAGCGTGCGCAGACAGGGCGACTATGGCTACACCTTC. As protein: CSVRRQGDYGYTF.